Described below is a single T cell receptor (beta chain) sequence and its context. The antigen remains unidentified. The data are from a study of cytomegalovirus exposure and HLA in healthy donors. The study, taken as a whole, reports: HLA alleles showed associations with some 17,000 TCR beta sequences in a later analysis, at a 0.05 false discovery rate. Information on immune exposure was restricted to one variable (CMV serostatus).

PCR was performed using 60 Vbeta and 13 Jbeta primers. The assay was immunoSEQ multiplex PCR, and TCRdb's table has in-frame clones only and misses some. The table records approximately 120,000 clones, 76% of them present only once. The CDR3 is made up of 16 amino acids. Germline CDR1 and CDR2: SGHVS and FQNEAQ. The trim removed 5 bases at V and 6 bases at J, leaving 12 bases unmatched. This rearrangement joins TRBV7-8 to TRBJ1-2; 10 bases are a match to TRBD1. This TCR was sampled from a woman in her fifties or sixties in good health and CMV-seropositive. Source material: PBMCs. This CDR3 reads CASSTRTGGVRDGYTF. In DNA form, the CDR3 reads TGTGCCAGCAGCACAAGGACAGGGGGAGTACGGGATGGCTACACCTTC.